This T cell receptor (beta chain) stems from a study of blood T cell repertoires in COVID-19. Using immunoSEQ multiplex PCR, the repertoire was profiled, and TCRdb retains in-frame clones only, with some absent. The top ten clones hold over 3.5% of a sample with 300,000 or so clones, over 80% of them seen once. The origin of this receptor is a woman in her thirties or forties with acute or convalescent COVID-19. Input material: peripheral blood.

As DNA, the CDR3 is TGTGCCTGGTCCCCCCTGAGCAATTCACCCCTCCACTTT. It yields the protein CAWSPLSNSPLHF. The V gene is TRBV30, the J gene TRBJ1-6, with D unresolved. Trimming cost V 5 bases and J 7 bases, with 12 bases left between them. CDR3 length: 13 residues. CDR1 GTSNPN and CDR2 SVGIG come from the germline V gene (reference sequence). The full variable domain, rest sourced from reference TRBV30 and TRBJ1-6, is SQTIHQWPATLVQPVGSPLSLECTVEGTSNPNLYWYRQAAGRGLQLLFYSVGIGQISSEVPQNLSASRPQDRQFILSSKKLLLSDSGFYLCAWSPLSNSPLHFGNGTRLTVT.